These T cell receptor beta chains were read from a single sample in a study of blood T cells in healthy people across ages. TCRdb reanalysed the 5' RACE reads using MiXCR and keeps one entry per CDR3 protein. In the table there are some 1.8 million distinct CDR3 sequences, 35% to 50% of which are singletons. Sequencing was done on a sample of blood. These receptors were obtained from a human donor in good health. CDR3s include the opening cysteine and the closing phenylalanine or tryptophan. Fields, in order: V gene, CDR3 length, J gene, clone size, D gene, CDR3 DNA, CDR3 protein. A D gene is named only where the DNA matches it firmly. Clone size, where shown, is once, few, many, or a class for clones that have expanded.

TRBV29-1	13	TRBJ1-1	many	NA	TGCAGCGCGTCCAAAGGGGGTAGTACTGAAGCTTTCTTT	CSASKGGSTEAFF
TRBV5-1	15	TRBJ2-5	NA	NA	TGCGCCAGCAGCTTGCGTACTGCGACAGGAGAGACCCAGTACTTC	CASSLRTATGETQYF
TRBV7-9	14	TRBJ2-6	NA	NA	TGTGCCAGCAGCCATAGGACAGAGACCAACGTCCTGACTTTC	CASSHRTETNVLTF
TRBV20-1	13	TRBJ2-5	NA	NA	TGCAGTGCCCAAGTTGGAGGGGGGGAGACCCAGTACTTC	CSAQVGGGETQYF
TRBV28	14	TRBJ2-7	many	TRBD1	TGTGCCAGCTCCCTGTCAGGACAGGGATACGAGCAGTACTTC	CASSLSGQGYEQYF
TRBV27	17	TRBJ2-5	few	TRBD1	TGTGCCAGCAGTGGACTTCTTCAGGGACAGCTTCAAGAGACCCAGTACTTC	CASSGLLQGQLQETQYF
TRBV5-1	16	TRBJ2-7	few	NA	TGCGCCAGCAGCTTGTCAACTCCACCTAGCTCCTACGAGCAGTACTTC	CASSLSTPPSSYEQYF
TRBV6-6	17	TRBJ2-3	few	NA	TGTGCCAGCAGTACCCCACCGACCGGGACCCAAACTCGTACGCAGTATTTT	CASSTPPTGTQTRTQYF
TRBV27	14	TRBJ1-2	NA	TRBD1	TGTGCCAGCAGTTTATCATGGACAGGCGGAGGCTACACCTTC	CASSLSWTGGGYTF
TRBV7-2	13	TRBJ2-3	NA	NA	TGTGCCAGCAGCCCCCTCCCCACTAATACGCAGTATTTT	CASSPLPTNTQYF
TRBV29-1	15	TRBJ1-1	few	NA	TGCAGCGTTGAAAGGCGGGGGCGCTCAGACACTGAAGCTTTCTTT	CSVERRGRSDTEAFF
TRBV29-1	14	TRBJ1-2	NA	TRBD1	TGCAGCGTTGCAAGACAGGGGGAAAACTATGGCTACACCTTC	CSVARQGENYGYTF
TRBV10-3	16	TRBJ2-5	few	TRBD2	TGTGCCATCAGTGAGGGGTCTAGCGGGGGGCAGGAGACCCAGTACTTC	CAISEGSSGGQETQYF
TRBV6-5	12	TRBJ1-2	NA	NA	TGTGCCAGCACGGGGGGAAGGGGTGGCTACACCTTC	CASTGGRGGYTF
TRBV11-2	13	TRBJ2-1	NA	NA	TGTGCCAGCAGCTTTCAGTCAGGGAGTGAGCAGTTCTTC	CASSFQSGSEQFF
TRBV4-3	14	TRBJ1-1	NA	NA	TGCGCCAGCAGCCAAGAGGAAATATCCACTGAAGCTTTCTTT	CASSQEEISTEAFF